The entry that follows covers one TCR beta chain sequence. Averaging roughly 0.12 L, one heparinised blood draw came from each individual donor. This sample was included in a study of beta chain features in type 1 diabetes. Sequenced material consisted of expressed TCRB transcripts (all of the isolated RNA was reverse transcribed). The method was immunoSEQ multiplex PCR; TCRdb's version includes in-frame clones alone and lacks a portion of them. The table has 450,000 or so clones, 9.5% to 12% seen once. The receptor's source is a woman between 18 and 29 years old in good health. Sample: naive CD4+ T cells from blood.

As DNA, the CDR3 is TGCGCCAGCAGCCAAAGTCGAATCAAGGGGTTTGAAGCTTTCTTT. It codes for CASSQSRIKGFEAFF. J is TRBJ1-1 and V is TRBV4-1, with a weak D call TRBD1 (5 bases). Germline assignment: CDR1 MGHRA and CDR2 YSYEKL. The CDR3 totals 15 residues. V gave up 2 bases and J gave up 7 bases, with 17 bases separating them.